Shown below are 25 T cell receptor beta chains from a single sample sequenced in a study of Ad26.COV2.S vaccination and SARS-CoV-2 variants. TCRdb's table, derived via immunoSEQ multiplex PCR, lists solely in-frame clones and lacks some. The data hold just over 350,000 clones, with around 92% observed a single time. Sequencing used peripheral blood, obtained after recovery from COVID-19. The receptors derive from a human donor who had recovered from COVID-19.

This chain connects TRBV3-1 (or the pseudogene TRBV3-2) to TRBJ2-7; D gene uncertain. Germline CDR1 reads LGHDT; CDR2 reads YNNKEL (reference sequence). This CDR3 comprises 15 residues. V lost 0 bases, J lost 2 bases, and 11 bases lay in between. The CDR3 loop is CASSQDRLATYEQYF. The CDR3 region has the DNA TGTGCCAGCAGCCAAGATCGCCTTGCTACCTACGAGCAGTACTTC.

The chain couples TRBV27 to TRBJ2-1, with 9 bases that match TRBD1. V dropped 5 bases and J dropped 7; count of bases not matched to a gene: 6. CDR3 length: 14 residues. Germline-derived CDR1 and CDR2 are MNHEY and SMNVEV (reference sequence). The CDR3 is CASSLGQGRNEQFF. CDR3 coding DNA: TGTGCCAGCAGTCTGGGACAGGGTCGGAATGAGCAGTTCTTC.

This clone was found once. The J gene is TRBJ2-1, the V gene TRBV5-4, with TRBD1 matching 12 bases. The germline gives CDR1 SGHNT, CDR2 YYREEE (reference sequence). The trim removed 4 bases at V and 8 bases at J, leaving 7 bases unmatched. The CDR3 consists of 15 residues. CDR3 coding DNA: TGTGCCAGCAGCATTCCGGGACAGGGGGCCTATGAGCAGTTCTTC. Translated: CASSIPGQGAYEQFF.

The chain links TRBV27 to TRBJ2-7; D tentatively reads TRBD1 or TRBD2 (5 bases each). The CDR3 extends over 16 amino acids. V was shortened by 4 bases and J by 2 bases, with 18 bases between the two germline ends. Germline lookup yields CDR1 MNHEY and CDR2 SMNVEV (reference sequence). The CDR3 loop reads CASSYLRGDMPYEQYF. The CDR3 DNA reads TGTGCCAGCAGTTATCTCCGAGGGGATATGCCCTACGAGCAGTACTTC.

The CDR3 region is CASSRAGGSYNEQFF. For the CDR3, the DNA is TGTGCCAGCAGTAGAGCGGGGGGCTCCTACAATGAGCAGTTCTTC. The rearrangement joins TRBV6-5 to TRBJ2-1; TRBD2 matches 9 bases. Unmatched junction bases numbered 2, after V lost 5 bases and J lost 0 bases. Germline V lookup: CDR1 MNHEY, CDR2 SVGAGI. The CDR3 is 15 residues long.

The chain couples TRBV19 to TRBJ1-2; unclear D gene. Germline CDR1 LNHDA, CDR2 SQIVND (reference sequence). Trimming shortened V by 7 bases and J by 3 bases, and 12 bases separated the two germline ends. The CDR3 runs to 13 residues. CDR3 protein: CASTQVEDYGYTF. For the CDR3, the DNA is TGTGCCAGTACCCAGGTCGAAGACTATGGCTACACCTTC.

V gene TRBV11-2 combines with J gene TRBJ2-7; TRBD2 matches at 9 bases. Looked up from germline, CDR1 is SGHAT and CDR2 is FQNNGV. The CDR3 is made up of 15 amino acids. V lost 5 bases to trimming and J lost 2 bases; unmatched junction nucleotides: 7. CDR3 loop: CASSISGGSAYEQYF. DNA for the CDR3: TGTGCCAGCAGCATTAGCGGGGGTAGCGCCTACGAGCAGTACTTC.

The rearrangement joins TRBV6-4 to TRBJ1-1; possibly TRBD1 for D (5 bases). Germline CDR1 is MRHNA and CDR2 is SNTAGT. The CDR3 spans 13 residues. The V gene lost 2 bases and the J gene lost 2 bases, with 6 bases spanning the gap. CDR3 DNA sequence: TGTGCCAGCAGTGACGACAGTAACACTGAAGCTTTCTTT. Translated: CASSDDSNTEAFF.

The J gene is TRBJ2-3, the V gene TRBV7-6; D may be TRBD2 (5 bases). The CDR3 is 14 residues long. CDR1 and CDR2 from the germline V gene are SGHVS and FNYEAQ. V was shortened by 8 bases and J by 2 bases, with 14 bases between the two germline ends. The DNA of the CDR3 is TGTGCCAGCTCGGGGTATGAGGCCACAGATACGCAGTATTTT. Its translation: CASSGYEATDTQYF.

This sequence joins TRBV7-3 and TRBJ2-3; 9 nucleotides line up with TRBD2. The length of the CDR3 is 15 residues. In germline, CDR1 is SGHTA, CDR2 FQGTGA. Trimming took 5 bases from V and 4 from J; bases not matched to a gene: 7. The CDR3 region is CASSLSGGSADTQYF. Written as DNA, the CDR3 is TGTGCCAGCAGCCTCAGCGGGGGGAGCGCAGATACGCAGTATTTT.

The chain employs TRBV3-1 (or the pseudogene TRBV3-2) and TRBJ2-2, with no clear D. From germline, CDR1 is LGHDT and CDR2 YNNKEL (reference sequence). The CDR3 is 17 amino acids. V was shortened by 1 base and J by 0 bases, with 12 bases between the two germline ends. CDR3 in DNA: TGTGCCAGCAGCCAAGCGTGGCGCGCCGCGAACACCGGGGAGCTGTTTTTT. Its translation is CASSQAWRAANTGELFF.

CDR3 protein: CATRRGAGHEQYF. The DNA of the CDR3 is TGTGCCACTAGGAGAGGAGCTGGGCACGAGCAGTACTTC. J is TRBJ2-7 and V is TRBV24-1, with D hard to call. This CDR3 is 13 amino acids long. Per the germline V gene, CDR1 is KGHDR and CDR2 is SFDVKD. V dropped 10 bases and J dropped 5 bases, with 17 bases sitting between them.

This rearrangement joins TRBV27 to TRBJ1-1; possible D gene TRBD1, 6 bases. The CDR3 runs 14 residues. V was clipped by 2 bases and J by 11 bases, with 18 bases between them. From germline, CDR1 is MNHEY and CDR2 SMNVEV (reference sequence). The CDR3 sequence: CASSLRAGGMRAFF. In DNA, the CDR3 is TGTGCCAGCAGTTTAAGGGCGGGGGGCATGAGGGCTTTCTTT.

J is TRBJ2-7 and V is TRBV15; D ambiguous. Germline CDR1 and CDR2: LNHNV and YYDKDF (reference sequence). V shed 0 bases and J shed 3 bases, with 12 bases lying between them. The CDR3 totals 15 residues. CDR3 amino acids: CATSREELPIYEQYF. CDR3 coding DNA: TGTGCCACCAGCAGAGAAGAACTTCCCATCTACGAGCAGTACTTC.

The chain couples TRBV5-1 to TRBJ1-1, with D tentatively TRBD1 (6 bases). The germline V gene has CDR1 SGHRS and CDR2 YFSETQ. Between the trimmed V and J ends, which lost 8 bases and 7 bases, there was a span of 21 bases. The CDR3 loop spans 14 amino acids. CDR3 sequence (DNA): TGCGCCAGTGGCCTCCGGGACACCCGATTTGAAGCTTTCTTT. This sequence encodes CASGLRDTRFEAFF.

The gene calls are TRBV10-2 and TRBJ2-1; D perhaps matches TRBD2 (6 bases). Germline V gene lookup returns CDR1 WSHSY and CDR2 SAAADI. Between the trimmed V and J ends, which lost 2 bases and 10 bases, there was a span of 12 bases. CDR3 size: 13 residues. The CDR3 nucleotides are TGCGCCAGCAGTGAGGGCGGCGGAGGGGAGCAGTTCTTC. Translated, it gives CASSEGGGGEQFF.

The chain carries TRBV15 and TRBJ2-1; no clear D. This CDR3 region has 13 residues. The V gene's germline CDR1 is LNHNV and CDR2 YYDKDF (reference sequence). Trimming took off 3 bases at V and 10 bases at J, with 13 bases between the two ends. For the CDR3, the DNA is TGTGCCACCAGCAGTTCCCTTGTAGGGGAGCAGTTCTTC. Its translation is CATSSSLVGEQFF.

On this clone: Germline and junction disagree at one end, which may indicate a read error. This chain connects TRBV5-4 to TRBJ1-2; D possibly corresponds to TRBD1 (5 bases). In germline, CDR1 is SGHNT, CDR2 YYREEE (reference sequence). CDR3 length: 14 amino acids. The CDR3 here is CASSLGPPPRGYIF. Here the CDR3 DNA reads TGTGCCAGCAGCTTAGGGCCTCCACCGCGGGGCTACATCTTC.

This chain joins TRBV21-1 and TRBJ1-1. TRBV21-1 is deemed a pseudogene. This CDR3 is 16 amino acids long. This CDR3 is CASSNPAVRITVEAFF. The CDR3, as DNA: TGTGCCAGCAGCAATCCCGCGGTTAGAATAACCGTTGAAGCTTTCTTT.

This chain joins TRBV5-1 and TRBJ2-2, with D tentatively TRBD1 or TRBD2 (5 bases each). Germline V gene sequence: CDR1 SGHRS, CDR2 YFSETQ. With 4 bases removed from V and 4 bases from J, the gap between germline ends came to 14 bases. This CDR3 has 15 amino acids. The CDR3 here is CASSEWDVSTGELFF. The CDR3 nucleotides are TGCGCCAGCAGCGAATGGGACGTCTCCACCGGGGAGCTGTTTTTT.

This chain links TRBV5-6 with TRBJ1-1, with 8 bases matching TRBD1. The V segment lost 3 bases and the J segment 5 bases; nucleotides outside the gene matches: 12. Germline CDR1 is SGHDT and CDR2 is YYEEEE. The CDR3 totals 16 residues. The CDR3 is CASSSLFRQGRTEAFF. CDR3 in DNA: TGTGCCAGCAGCTCGCTCTTTCGACAGGGGCGGACTGAAGCTTTCTTT.

The chain employs TRBV7-9 and TRBJ1-6; a weak D match, TRBD1 (5 bases). Germline-derived CDR1 and CDR2 are SEHNR and FQNEAQ (reference sequence). V was cut by 8 bases and J by 8 bases, with 13 bases left in between. The CDR3 is 13 amino acids. DNA for the CDR3: TGTGCCAGCGGAGCAGAGGGGTATTCACCCCTCCACTTT. Protein: CASGAEGYSPLHF.

A single count supports this clone. The chain combines TRBV11-2 with TRBJ2-7; D is ambiguous. Germline V CDR1 and CDR2: SGHAT, FQNNGV. V lost 4 bases, J lost 2 bases, and 6 bases lay in between. The CDR3 spans 12 residues. CDR3 nucleotides: TGTGCCAGCAGCTCGACTGCCTACGAGCAGTACTTC. Translating gives CASSSTAYEQYF.

The chain uses TRBV6-5 and TRBJ2-2, with 9 bases lining up with TRBD1. The V segment lost 4 bases and the J segment 3 bases; nucleotides outside the gene matches: 6. In germline, CDR1 is MNHEY, CDR2 SVGAGI. The CDR3 has 16 amino acids. CDR3 DNA sequence: TGTGCCAGCAGTTTTACAGGGGGCGCGGACACCGGGGAGCTGTTTTTT. It translates to CASSFTGGADTGELFF.

V is TRBV5-1 and J is TRBJ2-1, with 8 bases aligning to TRBD1. This CDR3 contains 15 residues. Trimming took 4 bases from V and 1 from J; bases not matched to a gene: 4. Per the germline V gene, CDR1 is SGHRS and CDR2 is YFSETQ. The DNA for the CDR3 is TGCGCCAGCAGCCCAGGGGGCGCTTCCTACAATGAGCAGTTCTTC. Encoded protein: CASSPGGASYNEQFF. The full variable domain, its missing parts supplied by reference TRBV5-1 and TRBJ2-1, is KAGVTQTPRYLIKTRGQQVTLSCSPISGHRSVSWYQQTPGQGLQFLFEYFSETQRNKGNFPGRFSGRQFSNSRSEMNVSTLELGDSALYLCASSPGGASYNEQFFGPGTRLTVL.